This T cell receptor (beta chain) is from a study of patients and donors after allogeneic stem cell transplantation. CDR1 DFQATT and CDR2 SNEGSKA come from the germline V gene (reference sequence). Trimming cost V 6 bases and J 4 bases, with 18 bases left between them. The CDR3 spans 14 residues. Each CDR3 protein is one row after TCRdb ran MiXCR on the RT-PCR reads. The sample lists about a million distinct CDR3 sequences, under 20% occurring once. The sequence derives from a human donor who was either an allogeneic HSCT recipient or a stem cell or donor lymphocyte infusion donor (not recorded which). It is not recorded whose cells these are; they may come from a transplant donor. Sequencing was performed on blood, either unsorted or a sorted T cell fraction (not recorded which). The J gene is TRBJ1-2, the V gene TRBV20-1; D might be TRBD1 (5 bases). The CDR3 reads CSAPDRNSFYGYTF. CDR3 in DNA: TGCAGTGCCCCAGACAGAAACTCCTTCTATGGCTACACCTTC.